The 16 T cell receptor beta chains given below trace back to one sample, sequenced in a study of blood T cell repertoires in COVID-19. Here immunoSEQ multiplex PCR was the method, and the copy in TCRdb shows in-frame clones only, minus some. The sample comprises 150,000 to 200,000 clones, 75% to 90% of which are singletons, and around 3.3% rests with the top ten. Sequenced input: peripheral blood. All receptors derive from a man in his 60s with acute or convalescent COVID-19.

V and J are TRBV30 and TRBJ2-7, with TRBD2 identical over 10 bases. The junction had 5 bases not matched to a gene; V was cut back by 0 bases and J by 3 bases. The CDR3 length is 15 residues. Germline V lookup: CDR1 GTSNPN, CDR2 SVGIG (reference sequence). The CDR3 loop reads CAWSVQREGLYEQYF. The CDR3 coding sequence is TGTGCCTGGAGTGTACAGCGGGAGGGCCTCTACGAGCAGTACTTC.

This chain links TRBV7-9 with TRBJ1-1, with 9 bases aligning to TRBD1. CDR3 length: 17 residues. With 5 bases clipped from V and 1 base from J, the junction kept 11 bases outside the gene matches. From germline, CDR1 is SEHNR and CDR2 FQNEAQ (reference sequence). The DNA of the CDR3 is TGTGCCAGCAGCATAACACCGGGACAGGGAAAGAACACTGAAGCTTTCTTT. This encodes CASSITPGQGKNTEAFF.

The chain employs TRBV6-1 and TRBJ1-5, with D perhaps TRBD1 (5 bases). Trimming removed 0 bases at V and 7 bases at J, with 16 bases between. Germline CDR1 and CDR2: MNHNS and SASEGT. The CDR3 runs 16 residues. CDR3 residues: CASSEAVSREGQPQHF. In DNA, the CDR3 is TGTGCCAGCAGTGAAGCGGTTTCCAGGGAAGGCCAGCCCCAGCATTTT.

This clone appeared once. The rearrangement links TRBV7-8 to TRBJ1-5; 8 nucleotides agree with TRBD1. The CDR3 totals 17 residues. V lost 2 bases to trimming and J lost 3 bases; unmatched junction nucleotides: 9. In germline, CDR1 is SGHVS, CDR2 FQNEAQ. Written as DNA, the CDR3 is TGTGCCAGCAGCTTACCCGGGACAGGAGGAAACAATCAGCCCCAGCATTTT. Its translation is CASSLPGTGGNNQPQHF.

This rearrangement joins TRBV15 to TRBJ1-4, with D possibly TRBD1 on 5 matching bases. V was trimmed by 5 bases and J by 7 bases, leaving 17 bases between them. Germline CDR1 is LNHNV and CDR2 is YYDKDF (reference sequence). The CDR3 extends over 15 amino acids. Here the CDR3 DNA reads TGTGCCACCAGCCCCGAACGGACATCGGGTGAAAAACTGTTTTTT. This codes for CATSPERTSGEKLFF.

Of note for this clone: One end of the junction does not line up with germline, which may come from a read error. This sequence joins TRBV7-7 and TRBJ2-1; D may be TRBD2 (5 bases). The CDR3 is made up of 13 amino acids. From germline, CDR1 is SSHAT and CDR2 FNYEAQ (reference sequence). CDR3 protein: CASSLGLYNEQFF. CDR3 coding DNA: TGTGCTAGCAGCTTAGGACTCTACAATGAGCAGTTCTTC. Combining the CDR3 with reference TRBV7-7 and TRBJ2-1 gives the whole variable domain GAGVSQSPRYKVTKRGQDVTLRCDPISSHATLYWYQQALGQGPEFLTYFNYEAQPDKSGLPSDRFSAERPEGSISTLTIQRTEQRDSAMYRCASSLGLYNEQFFGPGTRLTVL.

V and J are TRBV28 and TRBJ2-7; 8 positions match TRBD2. This CDR3 has 17 amino acids. Per germline, CDR1 MDHEN and CDR2 SYDVKM. The trim removed 3 bases at V and 5 bases at J, leaving 15 bases unmatched. The CDR3 protein is CASSFIGGRSSWNEQYF. CDR3 nucleotides: TGTGCCAGCAGTTTTATCGGCGGGAGGTCCTCATGGAACGAGCAGTACTTC.

This sequence joins TRBV4-3 and TRBJ2-4, with D possibly being TRBD2 (6 bases). The CDR3 length is 22 residues. Trimming shortened V by 0 bases and J by 0 bases, and 27 bases separated the two germline ends. The germline gives CDR1 LGHNA, CDR2 YSLEER. The CDR3 region has the DNA TGCGCCAGCAGCCAAGAGCTGGTAGCAGGGAGGCGTAGGGGACTAGCCAAAAACATTCAGTACTTC. Translating gives CASSQELVAGRRRGLAKNIQYF.

The V and J genes are TRBV5-1 and TRBJ2-2; 8 bases align to TRBD2. Germline trimming cut 6 bases from V and 3 bases from J; bases unmatched to any gene: 7. Looked up from germline, CDR1 is SGHRS and CDR2 is YFSETQ. This CDR3 comprises 15 residues. DNA for the CDR3: TGCGCCAGCACAAGAAGCGGGAGAGACACCGGGGAGCTGTTTTTT. This sequence encodes CASTRSGRDTGELFF.

A single count supports this clone. The CDR3 DNA follows: TGCAGTGCTAGTCCGTCTAGCACAGATACGCAGTATTTT. Its protein is CSASPSSTDTQYF. The rearrangement links TRBV20-1 to TRBJ2-3; D is unresolved. Trimming pared 3 bases from V and 0 bases from J, leaving 7 bases between. This CDR3 contains 13 residues. Per germline, CDR1 DFQATT and CDR2 SNEGSKA (reference sequence).

The CDR3 loop is CASRKGVPNTEAFF. The CDR3 bases are TGTGCCAGTAGGAAAGGGGTTCCGAACACTGAAGCTTTCTTT. The J gene is TRBJ1-1, the V gene TRBV19; maybe TRBD1 (5 bases). There are 14 residues in the CDR3. V was clipped by 6 bases and J by 1 base, with 12 bases between them. Germline lookup yields CDR1 LNHDA and CDR2 SQIVND (reference sequence).

This chain joins TRBV19 and TRBJ2-5; weak D call: TRBD2 (5 bases). The germline V and J ends were trimmed by 3 bases and 5 bases, with 10 bases remaining between them. This CDR3 is built from 13 residues. Germline loops: CDR1 LNHDA, CDR2 SQIVND (reference sequence). For the CDR3, the DNA is TGTGCCAGTAGTATGGAGCGGAGGGAGACCCAGTACTTC. It yields the protein CASSMERRETQYF.

The rearrangement links TRBV15 to TRBJ2-3, with TRBD2 matching 11 bases. Germline assignment: CDR1 LNHNV and CDR2 YYDKDF (reference sequence). The CDR3 contains 15 residues. J lost 5 bases, V lost 8 bases, and 9 bases had no gene match. In nucleotides, the CDR3 is TGTGCCACCGACGGACTAGCGGGCGGGGGAGATACGCAGTATTTT. It specifies CATDGLAGGGDTQYF. The full variable domain, in which reference TRBV15 and TRBJ2-3 provide the parts outside the CDR3, is DAMVIQNPRYQVTQFGKPVTLSCSQTLNHNVMYWYQQKSSQAPKLLFHYYDKDFNNEADTPDNFQSRRPNTSFCFLDIRSPGLGDTAMYLCATDGLAGGGDTQYFGPGTRLTVL.

CDR3 bases: TGTGCCAGCAGCTCTTCTGCGCGGGAGGGTGGGGATACGCAGTATTTT. It specifies CASSSSAREGGDTQYF. This chain joins TRBV5-5 and TRBJ2-3; 9 bases line up with TRBD2. The CDR3 has 16 amino acids. With 3 bases clipped from V and 6 bases from J, the junction kept 11 bases outside the gene matches. The germline V gene encodes CDR1 SGHKS and CDR2 YYEKEE (reference sequence).

V gene TRBV6-5 combines with J gene TRBJ2-7; D may be TRBD1 (5 bases). The CDR3 runs to 14 residues. V lost 11 bases and J lost 0, with 17 bases in between. CDR1 is MNHEY, CDR2 SVGAGI, per germline. This chain's CDR3 is CAAAYWGRSYEQYF. The CDR3 DNA sequence: TGTGCCGCCGCGTACTGGGGCCGCTCCTACGAGCAGTACTTC.

The rearrangement uses TRBV5-1 and TRBJ1-6, with D perhaps TRBD1 (5 bases). The length of the CDR3 is 15 residues. The germline V and J ends were trimmed by 1 base and 7 bases, with 12 bases remaining between them. Germline V gene lookup returns CDR1 SGHRS and CDR2 YFSETQ. CDR3 sequence reads: CASSLITGANSPLHF. The CDR3 DNA sequence: TGCGCCAGCAGCTTGATCACAGGCGCCAATTCACCCCTCCACTTT.